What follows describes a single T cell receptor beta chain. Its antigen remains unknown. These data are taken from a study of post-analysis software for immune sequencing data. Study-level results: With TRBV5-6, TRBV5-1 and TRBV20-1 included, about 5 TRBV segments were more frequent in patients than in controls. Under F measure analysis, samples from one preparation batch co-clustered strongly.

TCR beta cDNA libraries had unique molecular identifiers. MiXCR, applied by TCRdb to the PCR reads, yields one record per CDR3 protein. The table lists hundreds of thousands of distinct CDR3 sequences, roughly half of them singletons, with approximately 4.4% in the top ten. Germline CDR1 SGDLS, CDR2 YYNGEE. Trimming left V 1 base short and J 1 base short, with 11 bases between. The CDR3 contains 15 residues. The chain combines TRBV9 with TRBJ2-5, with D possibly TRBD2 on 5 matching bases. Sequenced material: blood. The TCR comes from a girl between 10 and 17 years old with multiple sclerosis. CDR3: CASSVKASLQETQYF. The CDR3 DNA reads TGTGCCAGCAGCGTAAAGGCTAGCCTCCAAGAGACCCAGTACTTC.